This is a list of T cell receptor beta chains from one sample in a study of Ad26.COV2.S vaccination and SARS-CoV-2 variants. Sequenced by immunoSEQ multiplex PCR; TCRdb stores in-frame clones only, minus some. The table lists around 450,000 clones, roughly 87% of them singletons. Sequencing used peripheral blood, obtained in a trial of Ad26.COV2.S vaccine versus placebo. These receptors came from a person between 18 and 59 years old who received the Ad26.COV2.S COVID-19 vaccine or a placebo. Both conserved end residues are part of each CDR3. Each record gives: clone size, J gene, D gene, V gene, CDR3 DNA, CDR3 protein. A D gene is named only where the DNA matches it firmly. Where a row states a size, it is once, few, many or the class of an expanded clone; other rows omit it.

>NA|TRBJ2-7|TRBD1|TRBV19
TGTGCCAGTAGTATAAACAGGGGTTACGAGCAGTACTTC
CASSINRGYEQYF
>NA|TRBJ2-7|TRBD2|TRBV30
TGTGCCTGGAGTCAAGGGACTAGTTCCTACGAGCAGTACTTC
CAWSQGTSSYEQYF
>once|TRBJ2-5|NA|TRBV7-6
TGTGCCAGCAGCCTGGGGACGTGGCAAGAGACCCAGTACTTC
CASSLGTWQETQYF
>NA|TRBJ2-5|NA|TRBV5-4
TGTGCCAGCAGCTTGGGAGGCGGCCCGTACCAAGAGACCCAGTACTTC
CASSLGGGPYQETQYF
>once|TRBJ2-7|NA|TRBV28
TGTGCCAGCAGACCCGACGGCTACGAGCAGTACTTC
CASRPDGYEQYF
>NA|TRBJ2-2|NA|TRBV28
TGTGCCAGCAGGCTCCAGGGGTCGGGCACCGGGGAGCTGTTTTTT
CASRLQGSGTGELFF
>NA|TRBJ2-3|NA|TRBV11-2
TGTGCCAGCAGCTTAGATCGTACAGATACGCAGTATTTT
CASSLDRTDTQYF
>NA|TRBJ2-1|NA|TRBV15
TGTGCCACCAGCAGGGGACTGAACAATGAGCAGTTCTTC
CATSRGLNNEQFF
>NA|TRBJ1-5|NA|TRBV28
TGTGCCAGCAGTCCCGGGTCAGATCAGCCCCAGCATTTT
CASSPGSDQPQHF
>NA|TRBJ1-1|NA|TRBV10-3
TGTGCCATCAGTGACAGGGTGAACACTGAAGCTTTCTTT
CAISDRVNTEAFF
>NA|TRBJ2-5|NA|TRBV28
TGTGCCAGCAGCCCCCTCCTGGGGAGAACTAGCTTGGAGACCCAGTACTTC
CASSPLLGRTSLETQYF
>NA|TRBJ1-1|NA|TRBV28
TGTGCCAGCAGTTTAGGGGATCGGAACACTGAAGCTTTCTTT
CASSLGDRNTEAFF
>NA|TRBJ1-5|NA|TRBV10-3
TGTGCCATCAGTGTTGGTGATAGCAATCAGCCCCAGCATTTT
CAISVGDSNQPQHF
>NA|TRBJ2-1|NA|TRBV21-1
TGTGCCAGCAGCAACCCTCGGGTGAGCTCCTACAATGAGCAGTTCTTC
CASSNPRVSSYNEQFF
>NA|TRBJ2-3|NA|TRBV5-1
TGCGCCAGCAGCTCCGCCTGGGATACGCAGTATTTT
CASSSAWDTQYF
>once|TRBJ2-3|NA|TRBV11-2
TGTGCCAGCAGCTTAGATCGTCTTCTCCTCGATACGCAGTATTTT
CASSLDRLLLDTQYF
>NA|TRBJ2-3|TRBD2|TRBV2
TGTGCCAGCCGAATAGCGGGAGCCTTGCAGTATTTT
CASRIAGALQYF
>NA|TRBJ2-7|NA|TRBV27
TGTGCCAGCAGTTTTGGCGCAGAGTCATACGAGCAGTACTTC
CASSFGAESYEQYF
>NA|TRBJ2-1|NA|TRBV28
TGTGCCAGCAGTTGGGGCGGGGAGTTGAATGAGCAGTTCTTC
CASSWGGELNEQFF
>NA|TRBJ2-1|NA|TRBV11-3
TGTGCCAGCAGCTTAGGAGAGCCGCCCCACTACAATGAGCAGTTCTTC
CASSLGEPPHYNEQFF
>NA|TRBJ2-3|NA|TRBV24-1
TGTGCCACCAGTGATTTGCCACATTCCTTTAACACAGATACGCAGTATTTT
CATSDLPHSFNTDTQYF
>NA|TRBJ2-2|TRBD1|TRBV24-1
TGTGCCACCAGAGCCGGGACAGCGAGGGAGCTGTTTTTT
CATRAGTARELFF
>NA|TRBJ2-5|TRBD2|TRBV24-1
TGTGCCACCAGTGAGGTAGCGGGGACCCAAGAGACCCAGTACTTC
CATSEVAGTQETQYF
>NA|TRBJ1-5|NA|TRBV25-1
TGTGCCAGCAGTGCCGGGGGGGGTGAGCGACAGCCCCAGCATTTT
CASSAGGGERQPQHF
>NA|TRBJ2-2|TRBD2|TRBV15
TGTGCCACCAGCACACCGGGACTAGTGGGTACCGGGGAGCTGTTTTTT
CATSTPGLVGTGELFF
>NA|TRBJ1-1|NA|TRBV27
TGTGCCAGCAGTTTACTCAAGGTCACTGAAGCTTTCTTT
CASSLLKVTEAFF
>once|TRBJ2-5|TRBD1|TRBV29-1
TGCAGCGCAAACAGGGGTCAAGAGACCCAGTACTTC
CSANRGQETQYF